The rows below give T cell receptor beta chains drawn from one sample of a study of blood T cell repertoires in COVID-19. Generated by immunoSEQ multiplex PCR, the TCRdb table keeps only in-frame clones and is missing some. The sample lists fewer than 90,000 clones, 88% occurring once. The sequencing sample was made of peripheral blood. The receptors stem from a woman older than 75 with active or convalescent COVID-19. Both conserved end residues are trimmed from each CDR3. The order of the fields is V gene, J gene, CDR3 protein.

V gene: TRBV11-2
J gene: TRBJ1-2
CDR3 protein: ASSPYRVGYT

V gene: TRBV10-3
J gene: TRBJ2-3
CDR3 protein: ATVGTDTQY

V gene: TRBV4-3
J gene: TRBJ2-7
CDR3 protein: ASSLGQGSYEQY

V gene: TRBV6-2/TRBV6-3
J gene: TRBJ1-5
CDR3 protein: ASSWTGIVGNQPQH

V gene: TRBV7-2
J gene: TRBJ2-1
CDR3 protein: ASSLAPSGTSGEQF

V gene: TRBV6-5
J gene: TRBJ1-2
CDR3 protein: ASTTRTGTGYGYT

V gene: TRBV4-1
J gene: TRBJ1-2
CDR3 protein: ASSQGGGAGYT

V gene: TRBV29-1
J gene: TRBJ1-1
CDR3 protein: SVRITGASATEAF

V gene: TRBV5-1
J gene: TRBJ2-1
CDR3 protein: ASGTGTYNEQF

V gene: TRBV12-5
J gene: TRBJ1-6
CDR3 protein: ASGSALTGFNSPLH

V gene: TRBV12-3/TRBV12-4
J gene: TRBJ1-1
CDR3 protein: ASSFPAGEAF

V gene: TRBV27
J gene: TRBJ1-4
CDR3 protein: ASTYFGGGFEKLF

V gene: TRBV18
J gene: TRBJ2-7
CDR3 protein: ASSPPDRGRSYEQY

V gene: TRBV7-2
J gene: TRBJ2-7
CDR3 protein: ASSPGTSGGALHEQY

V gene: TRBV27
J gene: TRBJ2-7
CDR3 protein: ATLPSGRAPYEQY

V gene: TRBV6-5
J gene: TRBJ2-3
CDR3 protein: ASTSQGASTDTQY

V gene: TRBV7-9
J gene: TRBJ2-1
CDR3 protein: ASSPQETYHGYEQF

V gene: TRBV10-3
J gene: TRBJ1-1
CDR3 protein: AISELRTNTEAF

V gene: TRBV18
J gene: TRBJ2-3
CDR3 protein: ASSPRGTYTDTQY

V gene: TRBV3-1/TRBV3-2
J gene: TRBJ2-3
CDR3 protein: ASSQSGGASDTQY

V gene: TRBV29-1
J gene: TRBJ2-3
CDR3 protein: SVIAGGPPDTQY

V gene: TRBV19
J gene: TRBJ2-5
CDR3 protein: ASSAGDSPGSETQY

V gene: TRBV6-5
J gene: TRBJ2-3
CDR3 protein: ASRNRDTQY

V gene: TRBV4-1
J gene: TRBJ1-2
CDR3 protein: ASSQGDRVDPGAGYT

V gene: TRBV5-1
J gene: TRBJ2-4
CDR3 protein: ASSLGAGAKNIQY

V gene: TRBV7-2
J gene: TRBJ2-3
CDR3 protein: ASSNGISTDTQY

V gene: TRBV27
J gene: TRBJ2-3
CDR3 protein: ASSFRLAGTDTQY

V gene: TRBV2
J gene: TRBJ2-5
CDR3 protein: ASLAGGRETQY

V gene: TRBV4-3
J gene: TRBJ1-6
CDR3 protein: ASSQEAGSGNSPLH

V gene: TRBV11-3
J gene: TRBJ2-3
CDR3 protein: ASSRGRWSSTDTQY

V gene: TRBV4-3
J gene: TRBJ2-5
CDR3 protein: ASSQDRYQETQY

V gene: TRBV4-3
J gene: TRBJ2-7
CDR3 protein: ASSRELDYEQY

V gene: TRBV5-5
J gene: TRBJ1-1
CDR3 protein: ASSGTGQLNTEAF

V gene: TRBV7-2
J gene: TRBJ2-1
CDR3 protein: ASSSQRGLYNEQF

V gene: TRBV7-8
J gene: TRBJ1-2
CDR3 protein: ASSSQPGQNYGYT

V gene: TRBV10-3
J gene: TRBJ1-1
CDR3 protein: AISEYGARGTEAF

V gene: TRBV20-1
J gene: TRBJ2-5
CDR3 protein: SASDRPSTQETQY

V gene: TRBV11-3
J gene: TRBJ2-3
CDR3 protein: ASSLPGQQTQY

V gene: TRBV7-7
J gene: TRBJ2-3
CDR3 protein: ASSPSGSSDTQY

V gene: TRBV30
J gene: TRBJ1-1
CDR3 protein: AWSVVRGNTEAF

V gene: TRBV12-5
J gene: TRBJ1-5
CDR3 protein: ASGLIDNQPQH

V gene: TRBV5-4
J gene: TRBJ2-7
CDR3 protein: ASNRAGQGGYEQY

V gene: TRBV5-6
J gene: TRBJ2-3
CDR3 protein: ASSLPPFRTDTQY

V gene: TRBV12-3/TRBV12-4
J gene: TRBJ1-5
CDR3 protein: ASRGQGNQPQH

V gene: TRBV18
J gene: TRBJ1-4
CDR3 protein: ASSLGQSNEKLF

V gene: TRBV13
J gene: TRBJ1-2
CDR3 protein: ASSPGTRGVGYT

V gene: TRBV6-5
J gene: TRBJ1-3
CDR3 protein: ASGLGGPGNTIY

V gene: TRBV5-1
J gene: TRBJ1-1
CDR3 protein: ASSPGTGAEAF

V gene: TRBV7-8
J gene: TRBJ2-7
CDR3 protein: ASSLALAGGKDEQY

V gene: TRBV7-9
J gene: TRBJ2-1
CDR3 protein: ASSSSPLAGGGIGEQF

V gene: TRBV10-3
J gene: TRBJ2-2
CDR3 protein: AADRGQGGELF

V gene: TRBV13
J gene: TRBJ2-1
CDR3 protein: ASSLTGYNEQF

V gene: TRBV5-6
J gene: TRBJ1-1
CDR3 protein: ASSLPGVMNTEAF

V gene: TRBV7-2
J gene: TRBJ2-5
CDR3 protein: ASSLVAGGVETQY

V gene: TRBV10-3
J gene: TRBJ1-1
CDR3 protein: AMSSFGGFTEAF

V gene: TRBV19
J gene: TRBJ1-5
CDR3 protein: ASSDRGGYSNQPQH

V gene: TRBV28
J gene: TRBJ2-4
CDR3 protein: ASRNRDRASKNIQY

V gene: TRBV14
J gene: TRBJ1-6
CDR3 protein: ASSQVVDSRYSPLH